The sequence of this T cell receptor beta chain was determined in a study of T cell repertoires in cytomegalovirus infection. This clonotype was detected ten times or more. The CDR3 is 14 amino acids. Germline values: CDR1 MDHEN, CDR2 SYDVKM. With 2 bases removed from V and 1 base from J, the gap between germline ends came to 8 bases. TCRdb reprocessed the reads with MiXCR, giving one entry per CDR3 protein. The repertoire includes about 360,000 distinct CDR3 sequences, 15% to 20% of them detected once, and roughly 9% sits in the top ten. This receptor was taken from a human donor in good health (CMV status not recorded). Some clones in this sample may be carry-over from other donors' samples. Sequencing used PBMCs. The gene calls are TRBV28 and TRBJ1-1, with D unclear. In nucleotides, the CDR3 is TGTGCCAGCAGTTTAGTAACACCGAACACTGAAGCTTTCTTT. Translating it yields CASSLVTPNTEAFF.